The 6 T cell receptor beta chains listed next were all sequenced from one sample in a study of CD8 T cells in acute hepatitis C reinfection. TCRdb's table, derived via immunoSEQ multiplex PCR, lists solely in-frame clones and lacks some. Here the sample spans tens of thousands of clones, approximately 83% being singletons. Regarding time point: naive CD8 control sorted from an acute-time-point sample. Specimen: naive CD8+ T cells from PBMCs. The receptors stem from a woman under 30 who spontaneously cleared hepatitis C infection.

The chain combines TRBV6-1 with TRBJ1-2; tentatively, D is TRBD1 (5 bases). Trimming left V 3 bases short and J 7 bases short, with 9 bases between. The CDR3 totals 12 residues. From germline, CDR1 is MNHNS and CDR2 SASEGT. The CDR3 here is CASSDLGAGYTF. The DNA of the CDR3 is TGTGCCAGCAGTGATCTAGGGGCTGGCTACACCTTC.

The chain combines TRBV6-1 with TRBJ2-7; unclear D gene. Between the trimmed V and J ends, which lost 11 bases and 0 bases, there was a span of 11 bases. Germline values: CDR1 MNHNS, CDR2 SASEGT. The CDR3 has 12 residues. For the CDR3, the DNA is TGTGCCGTAGACGGGTCCTCCTACGAGCAGTACTTC. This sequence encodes CAVDGSSYEQYF.

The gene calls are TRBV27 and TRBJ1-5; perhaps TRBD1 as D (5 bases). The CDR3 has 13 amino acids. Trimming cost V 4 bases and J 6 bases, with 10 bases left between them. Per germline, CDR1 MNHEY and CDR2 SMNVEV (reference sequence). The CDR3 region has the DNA TGTGCCAGCAGTTCAAGGGGTGGTCAGCCCCAGCATTTT. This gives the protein CASSSRGGQPQHF.

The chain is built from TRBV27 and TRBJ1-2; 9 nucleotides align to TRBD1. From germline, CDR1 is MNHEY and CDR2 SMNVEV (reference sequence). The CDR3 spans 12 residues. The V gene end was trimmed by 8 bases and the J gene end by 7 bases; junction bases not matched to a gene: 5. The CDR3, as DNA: TGTGCCAGCCGGACAGGGGAGCTTGGCTACACCTTC. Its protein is CASRTGELGYTF.

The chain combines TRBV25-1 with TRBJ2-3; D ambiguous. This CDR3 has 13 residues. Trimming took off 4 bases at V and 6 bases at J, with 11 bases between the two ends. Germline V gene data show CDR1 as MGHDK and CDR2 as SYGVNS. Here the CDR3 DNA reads TGTGCCAGCAGTGTGCCCCCCTGGGATACGCAGTATTTT. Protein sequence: CASSVPPWDTQYF.

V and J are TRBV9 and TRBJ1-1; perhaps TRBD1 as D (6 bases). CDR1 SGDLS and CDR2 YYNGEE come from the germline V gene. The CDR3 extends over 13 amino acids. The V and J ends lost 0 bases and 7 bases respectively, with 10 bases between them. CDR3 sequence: CASSVGQASEAFF. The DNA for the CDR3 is TGTGCCAGCAGCGTAGGACAGGCGAGTGAAGCTTTCTTT.